A selection of T cell receptor beta chains follows, all from one sample in a study of CD8+CD57+ T cells in acquired aplastic anemia. One entry per CDR3 protein, called by TCRdb with MiXCR from the reads. The sample holds 450,000 to 600,000 distinct CDR3 sequences, about a third seen once. Sequences were obtained from sorted CD4+, CD8+, or CD8+CD57+ T cells (not recorded which) from PBMCs. The receptors originated from a human donor with aplastic anemia. CDR3s include the opening cysteine and the closing phenylalanine or tryptophan. Each record gives: D gene, clone size, J gene, V gene, CDR3 DNA, CDR3 protein. A D gene is named only where the DNA matches it firmly. Clone size, where shown, is once, few, many, or a class for clones that have expanded.

- | many | TRBJ2-5 | TRBV15 | TGTGCCACCAGCAGAGATGAGGAGACCCAGTACTTC | CATSRDEETQYF
- | many | TRBJ2-7 | TRBV6-1 | TGTGCCAGCAGTGTCGTTGGAGGGGCTTACGAGCAGTACTTC | CASSVVGGAYEQYF
TRBD2 | - | TRBJ2-5 | TRBV10-1 | TGCGCCACAAGGCCTAGCGGGAGGGCCGGACAAGAGACCCAGTACTTC | CATRPSGRAGQETQYF
- | few | TRBJ1-4 | TRBV7-9 | TGTGCCAGCAGGAAAGTTGGGGCAACTAATGAAAAACTGTTTTTT | CASRKVGATNEKLFF
TRBD2 | few | TRBJ2-3 | TRBV5-1 | TGCGCCAGCAGCTCAATTAGCGGGGGAGGCGCAGATACGCAGTATTTT | CASSSISGGGADTQYF
- | many | TRBJ1-1 | TRBV7-9 | TGTGCCAGCAGCTTTTCAGACACTGAAGCTTTCTTT | CASSFSDTEAFF
- | many | TRBJ1-3 | TRBV5-1 | TGCGCCAGCAGCTTGGGTCAGGACGGAAACACCATATATTTT | CASSLGQDGNTIYF
TRBD1 | - | TRBJ2-7 | TRBV14 | TGTGCCAGCAGCCAGAACATCGGGACAGAACCTCCCGAGCAGTACTTC | CASSQNIGTEPPEQYF
TRBD1 | - | TRBJ1-2 | TRBV7-9 | TGTGCCAGCGAGAGGACAGGGGACTATGGCTACACCTTC | CASERTGDYGYTF
TRBD1 | many | TRBJ2-2 | TRBV2 | TGTGCCAGCAGAAGAACAGGGGTCGGGGAGCTGTTTTTT | CASRRTGVGELFF
TRBD1 | - | TRBJ2-7 | TRBV9 | TGTGCCGGATCGCGGGACAGGGGTTACGAGCAGTACTTC | CAGSRDRGYEQYF
- | few | TRBJ2-7 | TRBV12-3/TRBV12-4 | TGTGCCAGCACGGGGGCTATTGTCTCCTACGAGCAGTACTTC | CASTGAIVSYEQYF
- | - | TRBJ1-2 | TRBV15 | TGTGCCACCAGCAGCGCCGGGGAGGGGACCAACTATGGCTACACCTTC | CATSSAGEGTNYGYTF
- | many | TRBJ2-5 | TRBV25-1 | TGTGCCAGCAGTGAATTATGGGGAGGCCCTGTAGAGACCCAGTACTTC | CASSELWGGPVETQYF
- | - | TRBJ1-2 | TRBV2 | TGTGCCAGCAGCGGACGGGCTGAGCCGTCCTATGGCTACACCTTC | CASSGRAEPSYGYTF
- | - | TRBJ2-5 | TRBV5-1 | TGCGCCAGCAGCTCCGGGCCCGGCGATGGGGAGACCCAGTACTTC | CASSSGPGDGETQYF
- | few | TRBJ1-4 | TRBV5-4 | TGTGCCAGCAGCTTAAAATACCTGCTCACCTCTAATGAAAAACTGTTTTTT | CASSLKYLLTSNEKLFF
- | - | TRBJ1-4 | TRBV7-7 | TGTGCCAGCAGCCTCGATAGGGGTGAAAAACTGTTTTTT | CASSLDRGEKLFF
- | many | TRBJ2-7 | TRBV7-2 | TGTGCCAGCAGCTTAGCGAATTGGCTAGCTCTCGAGCAGTACTTC | CASSLANWLALEQYF
TRBD1 | few | TRBJ1-2 | TRBV2 | TGTGCCAGCAGGGACTCCGGGACAGTTCTACTCTATGGCTACACCTTC | CASRDSGTVLLYGYTF
TRBD1 | once | TRBJ2-6 | TRBV5-1 | TGCGCCAGCAGCCTTCGGACAGGTGAAGCCAACGTCCTGACTTTC | CASSLRTGEANVLTF
- | once | TRBJ1-5 | TRBV19 | TGTGCCAGTAGTGTCGGGGGGGGAGGAGGTCAGCCCCAGCATTTT | CASSVGGGGGQPQHF
- | many | TRBJ1-5 | TRBV2 | TGTGCCAGCAGTGAATTTGGGATGGAACAGCCCCAGCATTTT | CASSEFGMEQPQHF
TRBD1 | - | TRBJ1-2 | TRBV20-1 | TGCAGTGCTAGTAGGGACAGGGAGGGCTATGGCTACACCTTC | CSASRDREGYGYTF
- | few | TRBJ1-2 | TRBV29-1 | TGCAGCGTTGAAGGGACGGTAGCTAACTATGGCTACACCTTC | CSVEGTVANYGYTF
- | many | TRBJ2-3 | TRBV7-6 | TGTGCCAGCAGCTTTTCTACCCTCTCCGATACGCAGTATTTT | CASSFSTLSDTQYF
- | many | TRBJ1-2 | TRBV19 | TGTGCCAGTAGAAAACAGGGAGACTATGGCTACACCTTC | CASRKQGDYGYTF
- | many | TRBJ1-3 | TRBV2 | TGTGCCAGCACCCGAAAGGGGACGTCCGGAAACACCATATATTTT | CASTRKGTSGNTIYF
TRBD1 | many | TRBJ2-5 | TRBV10-2 | TGCGCCAGCAGTACAGGGGGCAGTGGGCAAGAGACCCAGTACTTC | CASSTGGSGQETQYF
- | many | TRBJ1-5 | TRBV7-2 | TGTGCCAGCAGCCGAGGGGTTATGGGCAATCAGCCCCAGCATTTT | CASSRGVMGNQPQHF
TRBD1 | - | TRBJ1-4 | TRBV10-3 | TGTGCCATCAGTGAGTCGACTAGACAGGGAACTAATGAAAAACTGTTTTTT | CAISESTRQGTNEKLFF
- | - | TRBJ2-1 | TRBV20-1 | TGCAGTGCCACTGGGGGACGCCAAGACAATGAGCAGTTCTTC | CSATGGRQDNEQFF
- | - | TRBJ1-6 | TRBV7-9 | TGTGCCAGCAGCTTTGGTGGCCCCGATTCACCCCTCCACTTT | CASSFGGPDSPLHF
TRBD1 | many | TRBJ1-5 | TRBV2 | TGTGCCAGCAGTGGACCGGGACAGGGCGTTCAGCCCCAGCATTTT | CASSGPGQGVQPQHF
- | few | TRBJ2-3 | TRBV6-4 | TGTGCCAGCAGAGACGGGACAGATACGCAGTATTTT | CASRDGTDTQYF
TRBD1 | many | TRBJ1-2 | TRBV20-1 | TGCAGTGCTAGTTACTCCGGGACAGGGGTGAACTATGGCTACACCTTC | CSASYSGTGVNYGYTF
- | many | TRBJ2-5 | TRBV19 | TGTGCCAGTAGTATGGCGATGTTAGGCGAGACCCAGTACTTC | CASSMAMLGETQYF
- | few | TRBJ1-1 | TRBV12-3/TRBV12-4 | TGTGCCAGCAGCTCCCGAGGGAGCAACACTGAAGCTTTCTTT | CASSSRGSNTEAFF
TRBD1 | - | TRBJ1-5 | TRBV15 | TGTGCCACCAGCCGCGAGGACAGGGTGTCGAATCAGCCCCAGCATTTT | CATSREDRVSNQPQHF
TRBD1 | many | TRBJ2-1 | TRBV15 | TGTGCCACCAGCAGAGATCCTGTGGGACAGGGTTCCTACAATGAGCAGTTCTTC | CATSRDPVGQGSYNEQFF
- | - | TRBJ1-2 | TRBV25-1 | TGTGCCAGCAGTCCGGTAGGACGGGACTATGGCTACACCTTC | CASSPVGRDYGYTF
- | many | TRBJ1-2 | TRBV2 | TGTGCCAGCAGTGAAGCGGAACGATACTATGGCTACACCTTC | CASSEAERYYGYTF
TRBD2 | many | TRBJ2-1 | TRBV24-1 | TGTGCCACCAGTGACCCCGGGACTAGCGGGTTCCCCGAGCAGTTCTTC | CATSDPGTSGFPEQFF
TRBD1 | few | TRBJ1-1 | TRBV5-4 | TGTGCCACCGCCGACAGGGTGAACACTGAAGCTTTCTTT | CATADRVNTEAFF
- | many | TRBJ2-7 | TRBV7-2 | TGTGCCAGCAGCCCTTACGGCCGGGTGGACGAGCAGTACTTC | CASSPYGRVDEQYF
- | - | TRBJ2-7 | TRBV5-1 | TGCGCCAGCAGTTACGACGGTGCCTACGAGCAGTACTTC | CASSYDGAYEQYF
TRBD1 | - | TRBJ1-1 | TRBV7-2 | TGTGCCAGCAGGCCTAGACAGGGGGCGCATACTGAAGCTTTCTTT | CASRPRQGAHTEAFF
TRBD2 | - | TRBJ2-1 | TRBV19 | TGTGCCAGTAGTATAGTCGCGCTAGCGGGAGGGGTGGGTGAGCAGTTCTTC | CASSIVALAGGVGEQFF
- | - | TRBJ2-1 | TRBV29-1 | TGCAGCACAAAACGGGATCCTAAGGTCGGTGAGCAGTTCTTC | CSTKRDPKVGEQFF
- | few | TRBJ1-2 | TRBV5-5 | TGTGCCAGCAGCTTGGAGAGGGCCGGAGCCTATGGCTACACCTTC | CASSLERAGAYGYTF
- | many | TRBJ2-7 | TRBV20-1 | TGCAGTGCTAGAGTAGGAACTAGCTCACAGCAGTACTTC | CSARVGTSSQQYF
TRBD2 | many | TRBJ2-7 | TRBV20-1 | TGCAGTGCTAGTCCGCTCGGGAGGGTCGAGCAGTACTTC | CSASPLGRVEQYF
- | few | TRBJ1-2 | TRBV30 | TGTGCCTGGGCCCAGGGATGGTATGGCTACACCTTC | CAWAQGWYGYTF